This T cell receptor (beta chain) was identified in a study of T-cell memory formation after mild COVID-19. Looking at the study overall: TCR clustering was largely donor specific.

Amplification by 5'RACE using constant-segment primers produced TCR alpha and TCR beta cDNA libraries that carried sample barcodes and UMIs. TCRdb used MiXCR to reprocess the 5' RACE reads, holding one entry per CDR3 protein. The table records roughly 610,000 distinct CDR3 sequences, around 15% of them present only once. Regarding this clonotype: Its antigen is not identified.

Findings and caveats of the study: Contracting clones, day 15 to 85, had balanced CD4/CD8, and later expanders favored CD4+. Contracting clones localized mainly to CM and EM when CD4+ and mainly to EMRA when CD8+.

Per germline, CDR1 SGHNT and CDR2 YYREEE (reference sequence). The length of the CDR3 is 16 residues. Trimming cost V 0 bases and J 0 bases, with 12 bases left between them. This TCR derives from an adult woman who had mild COVID-19 (a few samples of this study predate the infection). Cell type and time point are not known. The chain links TRBV5-4 to TRBJ2-5, with a possible D match to TRBD1 (6 bases). Source material: PBMCs or a T cell subset sorted from them (not recorded which). The CDR3 sequence: CASSLGAGTYQETQYF. The CDR3 DNA follows: TGTGCCAGCAGCTTGGGTGCCGGGACATACCAAGAGACCCAGTACTTC.